What follows describes a single T cell receptor (beta chain). The antigen remains undetermined. Survey-level resolution applied to immunoSEQ assay v3.0. The data were produced by immunoSEQ multiplex PCR, yet TCRdb's version contains in-frame clones alone and is incomplete. Altogether around 26,000 clones are present, more than 85% being singletons, with the ten largest covering about 8.9%. The CDR3 length is 16 residues. Ahead of DNA extraction, samples held roughly 1-11 million cryopreserved PBMC each. The data stem from a study of long-term antiretroviral therapy in people with HIV. Study-wide background: Sampling started about a decade before the 2015 immediate-ART recommendation.

Findings and limits, study-wide: Older ART regimens were possibly in use when the blood was collected between about 2004 and 2018.

J is TRBJ2-1 and V is TRBV12-1; the DNA was not compared with TRBD1, the D call given in the table. TRBV12-1 represents a pseudogene. The TCR sequence derives from a woman aged 40 to 50 with HIV. The input for sequencing was unsorted PBMCs, taken 7.6 years after starting antiretroviral therapy. In DNA form, the CDR3 reads TGTGCCAGCAGCATATTCTCCGGGACAGCCGACAATGAGCAGTTCTTC. Residues: CASSIFSGTADNEQFF.